The 27 T cell receptor beta chains reported below all come from one sample, sequenced in a study of cytomegalovirus exposure and HLA in healthy donors. It was with 60 Vbeta and 13 Jbeta primers that the PCR ran. Some clones are missing from TCRdb's copy, which holds only in-frame ones; the method was immunoSEQ multiplex PCR. The sample table sets out tens of thousands of clones. The sequenced material came from PBMCs. The receptors shown here come from a woman aged 25 to 39 in good health and CMV-seropositive.

The genes are TRBV2 and TRBJ2-3; 8 nucleotides match TRBD1. The germline gives CDR1 SNHLY, CDR2 FYNNEI. V lost 5 bases, J lost 4 bases, and 8 bases stayed unmatched. This CDR3 region has 15 residues. The chain's CDR3 is CASSNRGMGPDTQYF. The CDR3 coding sequence is TGTGCCAGCAGTAACAGGGGGATGGGGCCAGATACGCAGTATTTT.

V is TRBV11-3 and J is TRBJ2-7; 10 bases map to TRBD2. V lost 0 bases, J lost 0 bases, and 5 bases stayed unmatched. The CDR3 contains 17 residues. Per the germline V gene, CDR1 is SGHNT and CDR2 is YENEEA. This CDR3 is CASSLDWTSGFSYEQYF. The CDR3 DNA follows: TGTGCCAGCAGCTTAGATTGGACTAGCGGCTTCTCCTACGAGCAGTACTTC. Together with reference TRBV11-3 and TRBJ2-7, the CDR3 gives the full variable domain: EAGVVQSPRYKIIEKKQPVAFWCNPISGHNTLYWYLQNLGQGPELLIRYENEEAVDDSQLPKDRFSAERLKGVDSTLKIQPAELGDSAVYLCASSLDWTSGFSYEQYFGPGTRLTVT.

The V gene is TRBV4-1, the J gene TRBJ2-7; TRBD1 agrees at 11 bases. Germline-derived CDR1 and CDR2 are MGHRA and YSYEKL. Unmatched junction bases numbered 7, after V lost 3 bases and J lost 6 bases. CDR3 length equals 15 residues. The CDR3 DNA is TGCGCCAGCAGCCACGGACAGGGGGCTTACTCCGAGCAGTACTTC. Translating gives CASSHGQGAYSEQYF.

V gene TRBV18 combines with J gene TRBJ2-4; D perhaps matches TRBD1 (6 bases). V lost 5 bases and J lost 1, with 15 bases in between. The CDR3 has 16 residues. Looked up from germline, CDR1 is KGHSH and CDR2 is LQKENI. CDR3 in DNA: TGTGCCAGCTCATCCATTTACAGGGATGCCAAAAACATTCAGTACTTC. This sequence encodes CASSSIYRDAKNIQYF. The complete variable domain, with remaining parts taken from reference TRBV18 and TRBJ2-4, reads NAGVMQNPRHLVRRRGQEARLRCSPMKGHSHVYWYRQLPEEGLKFMVYLQKENIIDESGMPKERFSAEFPKEGPSILRIQQVVRGDSAAYFCASSSIYRDAKNIQYFGAGTRLSVL.

The chain has TRBV6-1 and TRBJ1-2, with TRBD1 matching 7 bases. Germline V gene lookup returns CDR1 MNHNS and CDR2 SASEGT. With V trimmed by 6 bases and J by 3 bases, 4 bases remained unmatched. The CDR3 is made up of 13 amino acids. The CDR3 loop is CASRTGLDYGYTF. DNA of the CDR3: TGTGCCAGCAGGACAGGGTTAGACTATGGCTACACCTTC.

V usage is TRBV29-1 and J usage is TRBJ1-1, with D maybe TRBD1 (5 bases). V lost 4 bases and J 1 base, leaving 10 bases between the germline ends. The CDR3 has 13 amino acids. Germline V gene lookup returns CDR1 SQVTM and CDR2 ANQGSEA. The CDR3 loop reads CSVVNTGNTEAFF. DNA for the CDR3: TGCAGCGTTGTTAATACAGGGAACACTGAAGCTTTCTTT.

The chain joins TRBV6-1 to TRBJ1-1; D is ambiguous. The CDR3 is 14 residues long. V was pared by 0 bases and J by 7 bases, with 12 bases between. From germline, CDR1 is MNHNS and CDR2 SASEGT. The CDR3 protein is CASSEATRLYEAFF. DNA of the CDR3: TGTGCCAGCAGTGAAGCTACGAGACTCTATGAAGCTTTCTTT.

The rearrangement joins TRBV27 to TRBJ2-6, with a tentative D call TRBD1 (5 bases). V lost 6 bases to trimming and J lost 0 bases, with 12 bases between them. Per germline, CDR1 MNHEY and CDR2 SMNVEV (reference sequence). The CDR3 has 16 residues. The CDR3 reads CASRHTGSSGANVLTF. The CDR3 coding sequence is TGTGCCAGCAGACACACAGGCTCCTCTGGGGCCAACGTCCTGACTTTC.

Of note for this clone: In the same sample, other DNA sequences code for this CDR3. The rearrangement uses TRBV23-1 and TRBJ1-1; D perhaps matches TRBD1 (5 bases). TRBV23-1 is marked as an open reading frame, function uncertain. V lost 2 bases and J lost 7, with 17 bases in between. The CDR3 length is 15 residues. The CDR3 region has the DNA TGCGCCAGCAGTCAAGGCCCCTGGGGGGAGAGTGAAGCTTTCTTT. It codes for CASSQGPWGESEAFF.

The chain couples TRBV6-1 to TRBJ1-1; 8 positions agree with TRBD1. This CDR3 has 14 amino acids. Germline V gene data show CDR1 as MNHNS and CDR2 as SASEGT. The V segment lost 6 bases and the J segment 4 bases; nucleotides outside the gene matches: 7. The CDR3 region is CASRWSTGGTEAFF. The CDR3 DNA follows: TGTGCCAGCAGATGGTCCACAGGGGGCACTGAAGCTTTCTTT.

The chain employs TRBV6-1 and TRBJ2-1, with 10 bases matching TRBD2. The CDR3 covers 15 residues. The V gene end was trimmed by 0 bases and the J gene end by 6 bases; junction bases not matched to a gene: 2. Germline loops: CDR1 MNHNS, CDR2 SASEGT. CDR3 amino acids: CASSEASGRPNEQFF. The DNA for the CDR3 is TGTGCCAGCAGTGAAGCTAGCGGGAGGCCCAATGAGCAGTTCTTC.

The chain employs TRBV7-6 and TRBJ2-2; 7 positions agree with TRBD2. The CDR3 is 16 amino acids. V dropped 2 bases and J dropped 4; count of bases not matched to a gene: 7. From germline, CDR1 is SGHVS and CDR2 FNYEAQ. The CDR3 is CASSLRGDRGTGELFF. CDR3 DNA: TGTGCCAGCAGCTTACGGGGGGATAGGGGCACCGGGGAGCTGTTTTTT.

The rearrangement joins TRBV27 to TRBJ2-7; 7 bases fit TRBD2. V gave up 1 base and J gave up 7 bases; unmatched junction bases: 13. Looked up from germline, CDR1 is MNHEY and CDR2 is SMNVEV (reference sequence). CDR3 length equals 16 residues. The CDR3 reads CASSLLASGSSGEQYF. The CDR3 nucleotides are TGTGCCAGCAGTTTATTGGCTAGCGGTTCATCCGGAGAGCAGTACTTC.

The chain couples TRBV30 to TRBJ1-5; perhaps TRBD1 as D (6 bases). Trimming shortened V by 3 bases and J by 5 bases, and 11 bases separated the two germline ends. This CDR3 has 13 residues. Germline V gene sequence: CDR1 GTSNPN, CDR2 SVGIG (reference sequence). In DNA form, the CDR3 reads TGTGCCTGGAGACAGGGCTCCCATCAGCCCCAGCATTTT. Its translation: CAWRQGSHQPQHF.

The chain uses TRBV9 and TRBJ2-1; 11 positions agree with TRBD2. Germline V CDR1 and CDR2: SGDLS, YYNGEE. The ends lost 4 bases at V and 0 bases at J; junction bases unmatched: 0. CDR3 length: 15 amino acids. The CDR3 spells CASSTSGSSYNEQFF. Here the CDR3 DNA reads TGTGCCAGCAGCACTAGCGGGAGCTCCTACAATGAGCAGTTCTTC.

The chain combines TRBV6-1 with TRBJ1-1, with 8 bases lining up with TRBD1. From germline, CDR1 is MNHNS and CDR2 SASEGT. The V and J ends lost 5 bases and 1 base, in that order; junction bases with no gene match: 6. The CDR3 length is 15 residues. The CDR3 is CASSSRQGKNTEAFF. The CDR3 nucleotides are TGTGCCAGCAGTTCCAGACAGGGGAAGAACACTGAAGCTTTCTTT.

The chain joins TRBV5-4 to TRBJ2-1; weak D call: TRBD2 (6 bases). The CDR3 is made up of 15 amino acids. With 2 bases removed from V and 5 bases from J, the gap between germline ends came to 14 bases. Germline CDR1 is SGHNT and CDR2 is YYREEE (reference sequence). The CDR3 spells CASSLGAGPDNEQFF. The DNA for the CDR3 is TGTGCCAGCAGCTTAGGCGCGGGGCCCGACAATGAGCAGTTCTTC. Filled out from reference TRBV5-4 and TRBJ2-1, the complete variable domain reads ETGVTQSPTHLIKTRGQQVTLRCSSQSGHNTVSWYQQALGQGPQFIFQYYREEENGRGNFPPRFSGLQFPNYSSELNVNALELDDSALYLCASSLGAGPDNEQFFGPGTRLTVL.

The V gene is TRBV7-9, the J gene TRBJ1-1; the D is unclear. The CDR3 length is 12 residues. V was shortened by 5 bases and J by 2 bases, with 6 bases between the two germline ends. The germline V gene encodes CDR1 SEHNR and CDR2 FQNEAQ (reference sequence). CDR3 sequence (DNA): TGTGCCAGCAGCCGGAGCAACACTGAAGCTTTCTTT. Its translation is CASSRSNTEAFF. The full variable domain, in which reference TRBV7-9 and TRBJ1-1 provide the parts outside the CDR3, is DTGVSQNPRHKITKRGQNVTFRCDPISEHNRLYWYRQTLGQGPEFLTYFQNEAQLEKSRLLSDRFSAERPKGSFSTLEIQRTEQGDSAMYLCASSRSNTEAFFGQGTRLTVV.

This chain uses TRBV5-1 with TRBJ1-5, with TRBD1 matching over 7 bases. V lost 3 bases, J lost 6 bases, and 6 bases stayed unmatched. Germline V CDR1 and CDR2: SGHRS, YFSETQ. The CDR3 has 14 residues. The CDR3 protein is CASSSGQDGQPQHF. The CDR3 region has the DNA TGCGCCAGCAGCTCCGGACAGGACGGTCAGCCCCAGCATTTT.

This sequence joins TRBV30 and TRBJ2-1; 14 positions agree with TRBD2. The germline CDR1 and CDR2 sequences are GTSNPN and SVGIG (reference sequence). The CDR3 is 13 residues long. V shed 4 bases, J shed 11 bases, and the junction held 4 bases outside the gene matches. The CDR3 region is CAWTGLAGDKQFF. The CDR3 coding sequence is TGTGCCTGGACGGGACTAGCGGGAGATAAGCAGTTCTTC.

The chain has TRBV6-6 and TRBJ1-2; 7 nucleotides align to TRBD1. J lost 4 bases, V lost 4 bases, and 9 bases had no gene match. Germline-derived CDR1 and CDR2 are MNHNY and SVGAGI (reference sequence). The CDR3 runs 15 residues. This CDR3 reads CASSSGQVSFYGYTF. The CDR3 DNA is TGTGCCAGCAGTTCCGGACAGGTCTCTTTCTATGGCTACACCTTC.

CDR3 protein: CASSLALGAINAYEQYF. The CDR3 DNA reads TGCGCCAGCAGCTTGGCCTTAGGAGCCATAAACGCCTACGAGCAGTACTTC. The chain links TRBV5-1 to TRBJ2-7; D not resolved. Trimming removed 0 bases from V and 2 bases from J, with 18 bases in between. The germline gives CDR1 SGHRS, CDR2 YFSETQ. The length of the CDR3 is 17 residues.

A word on this clone: The junction does not match germline at one end; this may be a read error. The chain recombines TRBV15 with TRBJ2-1; D gene unclear. Germline V CDR1 and CDR2: LNHNV, YYDKDF (reference sequence). This CDR3 has 14 amino acids. For the CDR3, the DNA is TGTGCCAACAGCAGAGATATGAACAGCAATGAGCAGTTCTTC. Protein: CANSRDMNSNEQFF.

The chain uses TRBV7-9 and TRBJ2-7; D perhaps matches TRBD2 (5 bases). The CDR3 covers 12 residues. Germline V lookup: CDR1 SEHNR, CDR2 FQNEAQ (reference sequence). Trimming removed 1 base at V and 6 bases at J, with 7 bases between. The CDR3 DNA sequence: TGTGCCAGCAGCTTAGTCGGACTCGAGCAGTACTTC. Residues: CASSLVGLEQYF.

The chain combines TRBV29-1 with TRBJ2-1; D is undetermined. V gave up 7 bases and J gave up 8 bases, with 12 bases separating them. The CDR3 has 11 amino acids. Germline values: CDR1 SQVTM, CDR2 ANQGSEA. DNA for the CDR3: TGCAGCGCTACCTACCTCGATGAGCAGTTCTTC. Protein product: CSATYLDEQFF.

The V and J genes are TRBV6-1 and TRBJ2-2, with a tentative D call TRBD1 (6 bases). V was cut by 3 bases and J by 0 bases, with 11 bases left in between. The CDR3 loop spans 16 amino acids. Germline CDR1 is MNHNS and CDR2 is SASEGT. The chain's CDR3 is CASSDPGHSNTGELFF. CDR3 DNA sequence: TGTGCCAGCAGTGACCCGGGACATTCGAACACCGGGGAGCTGTTTTTT.

V is TRBV25-1 and J is TRBJ2-3; 10 bases fit TRBD2. V shed 6 bases and J 6 bases; nucleotides not matched to a gene: 3. CDR1 and CDR2 from the germline V gene are MGHDK and SYGVNS. The CDR3 contains 13 residues. CDR3 sequence (DNA): TGTGCCAGCAGGCTAGCGGGAGCCGATACGCAGTATTTT. Residues: CASRLAGADTQYF.